These 8 T cell receptor beta chains were all obtained from the same sample, sequenced in a study of T-cell memory formation after mild COVID-19. One entry per CDR3 protein results from TCRdb running MiXCR on the 5' RACE reads. The profile shows under 400,000 distinct CDR3 sequences, under 25% of them singletons. Sample: PBMCs or a T cell subset sorted from them (not recorded which). Every receptor here comes from an adult woman who had mild COVID-19 (a few samples of this study predate the infection). Cell type and time point are not known.

About this clonotype: An end of the junction differs from the germline gene, which may be a read error. The V call is TRBV7-7, the J call TRBJ2-5; 9 bases agree with TRBD1. This CDR3 contains 16 residues. CDR1 and CDR2 from the germline V gene are SSHAT and FNYEAQ (reference sequence). CDR3 nucleotides: TGTGCTAGCAGCTTCAGGCATGGGACAGGGCAAGAGACCCAGTACTTC. Translating gives CASSFRHGTGQETQYF.

This clonotype was counted only a few times. The rearrangement uses TRBV2 and TRBJ2-3, with 9 bases fitting TRBD2. The J segment lost 3 bases and the V segment lost 5 bases, leaving 3 bases of the junction unmatched. The CDR3 runs 14 residues. Germline CDR1 reads SNHLY; CDR2 reads FYNNEI. The CDR3 bases are TGTGCCAGCAGTCGGAGCGGGGGGACAGATACGCAGTATTTT. It specifies CASSRSGGTDTQYF. Using reference TRBV2 and TRBJ2-3 for the parts outside the CDR3, the full variable domain is EPEVTQTPSHQVTQMGQEVILRCVPISNHLYFYWYRQILGQKVEFLVSFYNNEISEKSEIFDDQFSVERPDGSNFTLKIRSTKLEDSAMYFCASSRSGGTDTQYFGPGTRLTVL.

The chain joins TRBV30 to TRBJ1-5; D might be TRBD1 (6 bases). Looked up from germline, CDR1 is GTSNPN and CDR2 is SVGIG (reference sequence). The CDR3 spans 15 residues. V was shortened by 2 bases and J by 5 bases, with 16 bases between the two germline ends. CDR3 nucleotides: TGTGCCTGGAGTCACCAAGGGGGGTTCGATCAGCCCCAGCATTTT. Its translation is CAWSHQGGFDQPQHF.

At least ten counts were recorded for this clonotype. The V and J genes are TRBV5-1 and TRBJ2-1; 10 bases are shared with TRBD1. The V and J ends lost 4 bases and 7 bases, in that order; junction bases with no gene match: 5. Germline assignment: CDR1 SGHRS and CDR2 YFSETQ. The CDR3 is 14 residues long. The CDR3 DNA follows: TGCGCCAGCAGCGGACAGGGGGGCGGAAATGAGCAGTTCTTC. This codes for CASSGQGGGNEQFF.

CDR3 sequence reads: CASRAMGGYNEQFF. CDR3 sequence (DNA): TGTGCCAGCAGGGCTATGGGGGGATACAATGAGCAGTTCTTC. The rearrangement uses TRBV6-1 and TRBJ2-1; D may be TRBD2 (6 bases). CDR1 MNHNS and CDR2 SASEGT come from the germline V gene. The CDR3 contains 14 residues. Between the trimmed V and J ends, which lost 6 bases and 4 bases, there was a span of 13 bases.

The table lists this clonotype with a count of one. V gene TRBV19 combines with J gene TRBJ2-2, with D possibly matching TRBD2 (6 bases). V lost 7 bases to trimming and J lost 5 bases, with 14 bases between them. CDR1 and CDR2 (germline): LNHDA, SQIVND (reference sequence). The CDR3 loop spans 14 amino acids. CDR3 bases: TGTGCCAGTACCTTAGCGGAGGGGACCGGGGAGCTGTTTTTT. Amino acids: CASTLAEGTGELFF.

The chain combines TRBV4-2 with TRBJ1-5; no clear D. The CDR3 sequence is 14 residues long. Germline V gives CDR1 LGHNA, CDR2 YNFKEQ. V was cut by 1 base and J by 3 bases, with 7 bases left in between. Here the CDR3 DNA reads TGTGCCAGCAGCCAAGCCCTAAACAATCAGCCCCAGCATTTT. It translates to CASSQALNNQPQHF.

The chain joins TRBV24-1 to TRBJ2-3, with TRBD2 matching over 9 bases. The trim removed 5 bases at V and 4 bases at J, leaving 24 bases unmatched. The CDR3 has 21 residues. Germline V gene data show CDR1 as KGHDR and CDR2 as SFDVKD. CDR3 sequence: CATSGFPSRGASGTFPDTQYF. CDR3 nucleotides: TGTGCCACCAGTGGATTTCCAAGCCGTGGGGCTAGCGGGACTTTTCCAGATACGCAGTATTTT.